This T cell receptor (beta chain) emerged from a study of regulatory T cells in long-lasting Graves disease. Researchers made TCR beta libraries by using iRepertoire HTBI primers and running Arm-PCR on CDR3 regions. One entry per CDR3 protein, called by TCRdb with MiXCR from the multiplex PCR reads. The sample has 400,000 or so distinct CDR3 sequences, around 20% seen once; the top ten hold over 25%. Between the trimmed V and J ends, which lost 1 base and 4 bases, there was a span of 13 bases. The CDR3 loop spans 15 amino acids. The V gene's germline CDR1 is SGHDN and CDR2 FVKESK. The time point denotes: persistent/refractory GD, antithyroid drugs over 5 years with positive TRAb. RNA isolated from PBMCs was used to make the TCR library.

The specimen comprised peripheral blood mononuclear cells (PBMCs), sampled when the disease was refractory, from a patient treated with antithyroid drugs. This TCR was recovered from a female donor with Graves disease. The V and J genes are TRBV14 and TRBJ1-2; no definite D call. CDR3 nucleotides: TGTGCCAGCAGCCAAGGCCAGGTGCCTAGCTATGGCTACACCTTC. This sequence encodes CASSQGQVPSYGYTF.